Each of the 18 T cell receptor beta chains below was sequenced from the same sample in a study of shared clonotypes between healthy human individuals. Sequencing was performed with immunoSEQ multiplex PCR; in TCRdb, only in-frame clones are kept and a portion is missing. The sample includes about 600,000 clones, more than 95% of them seen just once. The sequencing sample was made of naive CD4+ T cells sorted from blood. Described subset: CD45RA+ positively selected. Every receptor here comes from a woman in her thirties in good health.

As concerns this clone: Within the sample, other DNA sequences also encode this same CDR3. The genes are TRBV5-1 and TRBJ2-1, with a possible D match to TRBD2 (5 bases). The CDR3 runs 16 residues. The V end lost 4 bases, the J end lost 0 bases, and 14 bases lay between the germline ends. Looked up from germline, CDR1 is SGHRS and CDR2 is YFSETQ. The CDR3 protein is CASSPPSGSSYNEQFF. DNA of the CDR3: TGCGCCAGCAGCCCTCCCAGCGGCAGCTCCTACAATGAGCAGTTCTTC.

The table lists this clone with a count of one. This rearrangement joins TRBV15 to TRBJ2-7; 9 bases map to TRBD2. The CDR3 totals 15 residues. The germline gives CDR1 LNHNV, CDR2 YYDKDF (reference sequence). The V segment lost 6 bases and the J segment 0 bases; nucleotides outside the gene matches: 6. CDR3: CATSRSGSSSYEQYF. CDR3 bases: TGTGCCACCAGTCGTAGCGGGAGCAGCTCCTACGAGCAGTACTTC.

The rearrangement joins TRBV7-9 to TRBJ2-6, with D unclear. This CDR3 is 15 amino acids long. V lost 5 bases to trimming and J lost 3 bases, with 11 bases between them. The germline V gene has CDR1 SEHNR and CDR2 FQNEAQ (reference sequence). The CDR3 here is CASSELGHGANVLTF. The CDR3 DNA follows: TGTGCCAGCAGCGAGTTAGGGCATGGGGCCAACGTCCTGACTTTC.

V and J are TRBV18 and TRBJ2-1, with 7 bases fitting TRBD1. Germline V CDR1 and CDR2: KGHSH, LQKENI. V shed 0 bases and J 5 bases; nucleotides not matched to a gene: 7. CDR3 length: 16 residues. The CDR3 region is CASSPPSGTAHNEQFF. As DNA, the CDR3 is TGTGCCAGCTCACCACCATCCGGGACAGCCCACAATGAGCAGTTCTTC.

This sequence joins TRBV7-9 and TRBJ1-1, with D tentatively TRBD1 (6 bases). This CDR3 comprises 13 residues. With 11 bases removed from V and 0 bases from J, the gap between germline ends came to 13 bases. From germline, CDR1 is SEHNR and CDR2 FQNEAQ (reference sequence). The DNA for the CDR3 is TGTGCCGCTCAGCAGGGGTTGAACACTGAAGCTTTCTTT. Translating gives CAAQQGLNTEAFF.

The V gene is TRBV28, the J gene TRBJ1-5; D unclear. CDR1 is MDHEN, CDR2 SYDVKM, per germline. There are 12 residues in the CDR3. V dropped 6 bases and J dropped 2 bases, with 5 bases sitting between them. The CDR3, as DNA: TGTGCCAGCAGGTGGGGCAATCAGCCCCAGCATTTT. Protein: CASRWGNQPQHF.

This chain uses TRBV27 with TRBJ1-5; D uncertain. The V and J ends lost 2 bases and 4 bases respectively, with 6 bases between them. The CDR3 has 13 residues. CDR1 is MNHEY, CDR2 SMNVEV, per germline (reference sequence). CDR3 residues: CASSLMENQPQHF. The CDR3 nucleotides are TGTGCCAGCAGTTTAATGGAAAATCAGCCCCAGCATTTT.

This clone has a single count. The chain has TRBV19 and TRBJ2-5; D not resolved. The germline CDR1 and CDR2 sequences are LNHDA and SQIVND (reference sequence). The ends were cut back, 7 bases at V and 0 bases at J, with 9 bases in the middle. The CDR3 has 13 amino acids. The CDR3 DNA reads as TGTGCCAGTACCCGGACCCACCAAGAGACCCAGTACTTC. It specifies CASTRTHQETQYF. Full variable domain (rest looked up from reference TRBV19 and TRBJ2-5): DGGITQSPKYLFRKEGQNVTLSCEQNLNHDAMYWYRQDPGQGLRLIYYSQIVNDFQKGDIAEGYSVSREKKESFPLTVTSAQKNPTAFYLCASTRTHQETQYFGPGTRLLVL.

The chain recombines TRBV11-1 with TRBJ2-1; TRBD2 matches at 7 bases. The junction had 9 bases not matched to a gene; V was cut back by 4 bases and J by 3 bases. Germline values: CDR1 SGHAT, CDR2 FQDESV (reference sequence). The CDR3 extends over 16 amino acids. The DNA for the CDR3 is TGTGCCAGCAGCTCCCGAGCGGGACCTTACTACAATGAGCAGTTCTTC. Its translation is CASSSRAGPYYNEQFF.

The chain couples TRBV19 to TRBJ1-1, with 8 nucleotides matching TRBD1. The CDR3 totals 16 residues. CDR1 is LNHDA and CDR2 is SQIVND in the germline V gene (reference sequence). Trimming at V came to 4 bases and at J to 4 bases, leaving 11 bases not matched to a gene. This CDR3 is CASSRSGTGGGTEAFF. The CDR3, as DNA: TGTGCCAGTAGTAGGTCTGGGACAGGAGGAGGCACTGAAGCTTTCTTT. The full variable domain, its missing parts supplied by reference TRBV19 and TRBJ1-1, is DGGITQSPKYLFRKEGQNVTLSCEQNLNHDAMYWYRQDPGQGLRLIYYSQIVNDFQKGDIAEGYSVSREKKESFPLTVTSAQKNPTAFYLCASSRSGTGGGTEAFFGQGTRLTVV.

The chain employs TRBV5-1 and TRBJ2-7; 10 nucleotides match TRBD2. The germline V gene has CDR1 SGHRS and CDR2 YFSETQ. The CDR3 totals 15 residues. Trimming at V came to 3 bases and at J to 4 bases, leaving 7 bases not matched to a gene. Here the CDR3 DNA reads TGCGCCAGCAGCTGGGACGCTAGCGGGAGTTACGAGCAGTACTTC. Protein sequence: CASSWDASGSYEQYF.

This chain joins TRBV4-1 and TRBJ1-5; D not resolved. Germline V gene lookup returns CDR1 MGHRA and CDR2 YSYEKL. The CDR3 is 15 amino acids. Trimming left V 0 bases short and J 5 bases short, with 11 bases between. CDR3 region: CASSQDGNSYQPQHF. In nucleotides, the CDR3 is TGCGCCAGCAGCCAAGATGGGAACAGCTATCAGCCCCAGCATTTT.

The chain employs TRBV7-2 and TRBJ1-4; the D gene is possibly TRBD1 (6 bases). Germline loops: CDR1 SGHTA, CDR2 FQGNSA. Trimming stripped 3 bases from V and 7 bases from J, with 9 bases between. The CDR3 length is 13 residues. The CDR3 spells CASSLGAGEKLFF. CDR3 bases: TGTGCCAGCAGCTTGGGGGCGGGTGAAAAACTGTTTTTT.

The chain joins TRBV28 to TRBJ1-5, with 7 bases that match TRBD1. This CDR3 is 13 amino acids long. Germline V lookup: CDR1 MDHEN, CDR2 SYDVKM. J was trimmed by 7 bases and V by 6 bases; bases with no gene match: 6. In nucleotides, the CDR3 is TGTGCCAGCAGATGGGACAGTCGGCAGCCCCAGCATTTT. Amino acid sequence: CASRWDSRQPQHF.

In its sample, this clone was seen once. The V gene is TRBV4-1, the J gene TRBJ1-1; unclear D gene. Germline values: CDR1 MGHRA, CDR2 YSYEKL. The CDR3 runs to 12 residues. V was pared by 1 base and J by 7 bases, with 7 bases between. As DNA, the CDR3 is TGCGCCAGCAGCCAAGGGGGTGGTGAAGCTTTCTTT. Protein product: CASSQGGGEAFF.

The chain recombines TRBV28 with TRBJ1-5, with D unclear. V lost 1 base to trimming and J lost 4 bases, with 8 bases between them. CDR3 length: 14 residues. Germline-derived CDR1 and CDR2 are MDHEN and SYDVKM. The CDR3 nucleotides read TGTGCCAGCAGTTTATATGCAATAAATCAGCCCCAGCATTTT. Protein sequence: CASSLYAINQPQHF.

The chain employs TRBV6-5 and TRBJ2-1, with 12 bases lining up with TRBD2. V shed 4 bases and J 5 bases; nucleotides not matched to a gene: 6. Looked up from germline, CDR1 is MNHEY and CDR2 is SVGAGI. CDR3 length: 16 amino acids. In nucleotides, the CDR3 is TGTGCCAGCAGTTCCCTAGCGGGAGGGGGAAACAATGAGCAGTTCTTC. Translating gives CASSSLAGGGNNEQFF.

Worth noting for this clone: The identical CDR3 is also encoded by other nucleotide sequences in the sample. The chain links TRBV10-3 to TRBJ1-2, with 7 bases identical to TRBD1. This CDR3 spans 13 amino acids. J was trimmed by 4 bases and V by 4 bases; bases with no gene match: 3. From germline, CDR1 is ENHRY and CDR2 SYGVKD. CDR3 bases: TGTGCCATCAGTGGACAGGGCGCCTATGGCTACACCTTC. It is translated as CAISGQGAYGYTF.